The 17 T cell receptor beta chains given below trace back to one sample, sequenced in a study of CXCR3-negative and CXCR3-positive naive CD8 T cells. Study-wide results and caveats: For CXCR3-positive naive cells, TRB CDR3s were more hydrophobic than those of CXCR3-negative naive cells.

What these receptors recognize is not known. Carrying UMI labels, the TRB cDNA libraries were prepared through 5' RACE. From the 5' RACE reads, TCRdb lists one entry per CDR3 protein and no DNA. The sample's table shows about 70,000 distinct CDR3 sequences. The specimen sequenced was naive CXCR3+ CD8+ T cells from blood. The subset: CD45RO-CCR7+CD27+CD95- naive CD8+ T cells expressing CXCR3 (TNR3+). These receptors were taken from a human donor in good health. Some clones in this sample may be carry-over from other donors' samples.

The genes are TRBV27 and TRBJ2-3; TCRdb's assignment of TRBD2 cannot be checked, as there is no DNA. Germline CDR1 MNHEY, CDR2 SMNVEV (reference sequence). The CDR3 runs to 15 residues. The CDR3: CASSPLAGLVDTQYF.

The V gene is TRBV6-2 or TRBV6-3, the J gene TRBJ1-2; TCRdb lists TRBD1, though no DNA is available to test this call. CDR3 length: 14 residues. Per germline, CDR1 MNHEY and CDR2 SVGEGT. The chain's CDR3 is CASSSGTLNYGYTF.

The chain carries TRBV12-3 or TRBV12-4 and TRBJ1-2; as DNA is missing, the TRBD1 call by TCRdb cannot be tested. This CDR3 is built from 13 residues. This chain's CDR3 is CASTTDRGRGYTF.

The CDR3 reads CASGAGGLDEQFF. V is TRBV12-3 or TRBV12-4 and J is TRBJ2-1; TCRdb's assignment of TRBD1 cannot be checked, as there is no DNA. The CDR3 is 13 amino acids.

This sequence joins TRBV7-9 and TRBJ2-7; TCRdb's assignment of TRBD1 cannot be checked, as there is no DNA. Germline assignment: CDR1 SEHNR and CDR2 FQNEAQ (reference sequence). This CDR3 is 16 amino acids long. The CDR3 sequence: CASSLTTGLSLYEQYF.

This rearrangement joins TRBV7-6 to TRBJ2-7; as DNA is missing, the TRBD1 call by TCRdb cannot be tested. The CDR3 covers 16 residues. Germline V CDR1 and CDR2: SGHVS, FNYEAQ. The CDR3 here is CASSLPPGQPSYEQYF. Looking up the rest from reference TRBV7-6 and TRBJ2-7 gives the full variable domain: GAGVSQSPRYKVTKRGQDVALRCDPISGHVSLYWYRQALGQGPEFLTYFNYEAQQDKSGLPNDRFSAERPEGSISTLTIQRTEQRDSAMYRCASSLPPGQPSYEQYFGPGTRLTVT.

The rearrangement joins TRBV12-3 or TRBV12-4 to TRBJ2-1; TCRdb calls TRBD1, which cannot be checked without DNA. This CDR3 region has 13 residues. The CDR3 region is CASSLDRPYEQFF.

The chain is built from TRBV9 and TRBJ1-2. This CDR3 contains 15 residues. Germline CDR1 SGDLS, CDR2 YYNGEE. CDR3 protein: CASSVADGSYYGYTF.

V usage is TRBV6-6 and J usage is TRBJ1-3; TCRdb lists TRBD1, though no DNA is available to test this call. Germline V gives CDR1 MNHNY, CDR2 SVGAGI (reference sequence). The CDR3 length is 19 residues. The CDR3 here is CASSAGPGQGVNPGNTIYF.

Here the CDR3 reads CASSLRDFTDTQYF. The rearrangement joins TRBV3-1 to TRBJ2-3; the D call from TCRdb, TRBD2, cannot be confirmed without DNA. The CDR3 runs to 14 residues. In germline, CDR1 is LGHDT, CDR2 YNNKEL (reference sequence).

V is TRBV6-5 and J is TRBJ1-1; the D call of TRBD1 rests on TCRdb alone, since no DNA is present to check it. The CDR3 covers 22 residues. In germline, CDR1 is MNHEY, CDR2 SVGAGI. The CDR3 spells CASSYSTNAQSPGREMNTEAFF.

V gene TRBV6-2 or TRBV6-3 combines with J gene TRBJ2-7; there is no DNA to check the TCRdb D call of TRBD1. Germline values: CDR1 MNHEY, CDR2 SVGEGT. CDR3 length: 14 residues. The CDR3: CASSYYDSFYEQYF.

The V call is TRBV28, the J call TRBJ1-1. Germline CDR1 is MDHEN and CDR2 is SYDVKM. CDR3 size: 16 residues. CDR3 protein: CASRVSGAGVNTEAFF.

This rearrangement joins TRBV12-3 or TRBV12-4 to TRBJ2-7; TCRdb names TRBD1, which stays unverified in the absence of DNA. CDR3 length: 14 residues. The CDR3 region is CASRHQGGNYEQYF.

V and J are TRBV7-9 and TRBJ1-2; the TCRdb D gene call, TRBD1, has no DNA to confirm it. CDR3 size: 16 residues. CDR1 and CDR2 (germline): SEHNR, FQNEAQ (reference sequence). This CDR3 is CASSLGSTGTNYGYTF.

The rearrangement uses TRBV29-1 and TRBJ2-5; TCRdb's D gene call, TRBD1, goes unchecked for lack of DNA. This CDR3 contains 14 residues. CDR1 and CDR2 from the germline V gene are SQVTM and ANQGSEA. The CDR3 reads CSVEETGRQETQYF.

This chain joins TRBV29-1 and TRBJ2-1. The CDR3 has 15 amino acids. Germline CDR1 is SQVTM and CDR2 is ANQGSEA. Here the CDR3 reads CSAGGTGSSYNEQFF.